The rows below give T cell receptor beta chains drawn from one sample of a study of identical twins. Each CDR3 protein gets one entry after TCRdb re-called the 5' RACE reads with MiXCR. The repertoire holds about 470,000 distinct CDR3 sequences, with approximately 25% as singletons. The data also belong to a second study, concerning T cells expressing NK-cell markers.

The specimen was CD4+ T cells sorted from blood. These receptors were taken from a young woman in good health. The CDR3 runs from the conserved cysteine through the conserved F or W. A D gene is named only where the DNA matches it firmly. Clone size, where shown, is once, few, many, or a class for clones that have expanded.

V gene	D gene	clone size	J gene	CDR3 DNA	CDR3 protein
TRBV20-1	TRBD1	few	TRBJ1-1	TGCAGTGCTAGCTGGGACAGGAACACTGAAGCTTTCTTT	CSASWDRNTEAFF
TRBV10-3	.	.	TRBJ2-1	TGTGCCATCAGCCAAAGTGGACAGAGGTTACTCTATGAGCAGTTCTTC	CAISQSGQRLLYEQFF
TRBV7-8	.	.	TRBJ2-5	TGTGCCAGCAGCGTGAATGTGGACTTGGTTTTAGAGACCCAGTACTTC	CASSVNVDLVLETQYF
TRBV24-1	.	few	TRBJ2-1	TGTGCCACCAGTGATTCGCGGTTTAGCTCCTACAATGAGCAGTTCTTC	CATSDSRFSSYNEQFF
TRBV15	TRBD1	.	TRBJ2-5	TGTGCCACCAGCAGAGCGACAGGGGGGGAAGAGACCCAGTACTTC	CATSRATGGEETQYF
TRBV3-1	TRBD1	few	TRBJ1-6	TGTGCCAGCATCGAAGGGACAGGGACGAGTTCACCCCTCCACTTT	CASIEGTGTSSPLHF
TRBV7-2	.	.	TRBJ2-6	TGTGCCAGCAGCTCAGGAGGGGCTGGGGCCAACGTCCTGACTTTC	CASSSGGAGANVLTF
TRBV7-2	.	few	TRBJ2-7	TGTGCCAGCAGCCCGCATGAAGGGCAGGCCGCGTACTTC	CASSPHEGQAAYF
TRBV5-1	.	.	TRBJ2-6	TGCGCCAGCAGTTTAGACAATGCCAACGTCCTGACTTTC	CASSLDNANVLTF
TRBV12-3/TRBV12-4	.	few	TRBJ1-2	TGTGCCAGCAGTTTAGAACAGATGGGCTACACCTTC	CASSLEQMGYTF
TRBV5-1	.	.	TRBJ2-3	TGCGCCAGCAGCCAGGTCGAGGATACGCAGTATTTT	CASSQVEDTQYF
TRBV5-1	.	.	TRBJ2-3	TGCGCCAGCAGCTTGGAGACCGGGACAGATACGCAGTATTTT	CASSLETGTDTQYF
TRBV10-3	.	few	TRBJ1-3	TGTGCCATCAGTGCGCAGGGGAGCTCTGGAAACACCATATATTTT	CAISAQGSSGNTIYF
TRBV20-1	.	.	TRBJ2-3	TGCAGTGCTTCCCCCGGGGGACTGACTAGCACAGATACGCAGTATTTT	CSASPGGLTSTDTQYF
TRBV3-1	.	few	TRBJ1-5	TGTGCCAGCAGCCTAGGACACCTCAATCAGCCCCAGCATTTT	CASSLGHLNQPQHF
TRBV5-1	.	few	TRBJ2-2	TGCGCCAGCAGGCTTCAGGGGACGAACACCGGGGAGCTGTTTTTT	CASRLQGTNTGELFF
TRBV29-1	TRBD1	many	TRBJ1-5	TGCAGCGCAGGGGGGTCGGGTACCGGTCAGCCCCAGCATTTT	CSAGGSGTGQPQHF
TRBV10-3	.	few	TRBJ2-1	TGTGCCATCAGTGGCCAGGGGGGTTCGGGTGAGCAGTTCTTC	CAISGQGGSGEQFF
TRBV7-9	.	few	TRBJ1-6	TGTGCCAGCAGCCCCCGGAGCCATAATTCACCCCTCCACTTT	CASSPRSHNSPLHF
TRBV6-1	TRBD1	.	TRBJ2-2	TGTGCCAGCAGGAGGGGGGACAGGAAAAACGGGGAGCTGTTTTTT	CASRRGDRKNGELFF
TRBV28	.	few	TRBJ2-7	TGTGCCAGCAGTTCCCCAGGCGGCAGGGAGAAAGACGAGCAGTACTTC	CASSSPGGREKDEQYF
TRBV15	.	.	TRBJ2-7	TGTGCCACCAGCACAATTCGCGGCGAGCAGTACTTC	CATSTIRGEQYF
TRBV6-1	.	.	TRBJ1-5	TGTGCCAGCAGCCACAGGGTGGGTCAGCCCCAGCATTTT	CASSHRVGQPQHF
TRBV7-8	.	.	TRBJ2-5	TGTGCCAGCAGCTTGCTCAGGGAGGAGACCCAGTACTTC	CASSLLREETQYF
TRBV5-8	TRBD1	.	TRBJ2-4	TGTGCCAGCCCGCGGGACAGGGAGACCATTCAGTACTTC	CASPRDRETIQYF
TRBV12-3/TRBV12-4	.	few	TRBJ2-3	TGTGCCAGCACCTTGACAGGATACACAGATACGCAGTATTTT	CASTLTGYTDTQYF
TRBV5-1	TRBD2	.	TRBJ2-7	TGCGCCAGCAGGTCCGGCGGGGGGCTTGAGCAGTACTTC	CASRSGGGLEQYF
TRBV6-1	TRBD2	.	TRBJ2-1	TGTGCCAGCAGGGGAGCGGGAGCCTTCAACAATGAGCAGTTCTTC	CASRGAGAFNNEQFF
TRBV15	.	.	TRBJ2-5	TGTGCCACCAGCCGCGGGGTGCTAGCGTGGGTTCAGGAAGAGACCCAGTACTTC	CATSRGVLAWVQEETQYF
TRBV7-9	.	few	TRBJ2-1	TGTGCCAGCAGCCCAATCTCGGGCAATGAGCAGTTCTTC	CASSPISGNEQFF
TRBV12-3/TRBV12-4	.	few	TRBJ1-5	TGTGCCAGCATTAAGGGGAATGGGCTCGGCCAGCCCCAGCATTTT	CASIKGNGLGQPQHF
TRBV6-1	TRBD1	.	TRBJ1-5	TGTGCTAGCAGTCAAGGGGGCTATGGCAATCAGCCCCAGCATTTT	CASSQGGYGNQPQHF